Listed here is a single T cell receptor (beta chain). Authors' processing steps: Counts of nucleated cells, estimated from reference gene primer amplification, were obtained. Data came from immunoSEQ multiplex PCR; TCRdb stores just in-frame clones and leaves some out. The D gene and trimming were derived from the DNA, and the V and J assignments and clone size from that table. The sample comprises just under 55,000 clones, around nine tenths of which are singletons, and 3% to 5% rests with the top ten. This record belongs to a study of blood T cell repertoires in COVID-19. Study context: Some COVID-19 samples were acute and others convalescent; all came from the United States, Italy and Spain. In each case, the material was cDNA or gDNA derived from T cells, B-cell-depleted T cells, or PBMCs.

Germline assignment: CDR1 SEHNR and CDR2 FQNEAQ (reference sequence). The ends were cut back, 1 base at V and 8 bases at J, with 17 bases in the middle. CDR3 length equals 15 residues. V gene TRBV7-9 combines with J gene TRBJ1-2; D may be TRBD1 (5 bases). The specimen sequenced was peripheral blood. The clonotype originates from a man between 50 and 59 years old with acute or convalescent COVID-19. CDR3 amino acids: CASSLEVGGFEGYTF. For the CDR3, the DNA is TGTGCCAGCAGCTTAGAAGTCGGGGGTTTCGAAGGCTACACCTTC.